This TCR beta chain is from a study of T cell repertoires in cytomegalovirus infection. About the research overall: CMV epitopes in the study were HLA-C-restricted (recently identified) and HLA-B-restricted (well studied). Public TCR beta signatures marked donors with CMV infection and the matching HLA.

CDR1 and CDR2 from the germline V gene are SGHVS and FQNEAQ. This CDR3 is built from 16 residues. V gave up 4 bases and J gave up 6 bases; unmatched junction bases: 12. Study-level points and caveats: In two of eight donors, the top clonotype was HLA-C-restricted CMV-specific.

TCRdb analysed the reads with MiXCR anew, one entry per CDR3 protein. The sample holds approximately 730,000 distinct CDR3 sequences, roughly 29% seen once. This clonotype was recorded many times. What it binds is not known. The rearrangement links TRBV7-8 to TRBJ1-5; 7 bases match TRBD1. The clonotype comes from a human donor in good health (CMV status not recorded). Some clones in this sample may be carry-over from other donors' samples. Sequenced material: cultured CD8+ T cells from PBMCs, taken from culture after CMV antigen stimulation. The DNA of the CDR3 is TGTGCCAGCAGCTACCTGGGCAGGGGGTCTGGTCAGCCCCAGCATTTT. Protein sequence: CASSYLGRGSGQPQHF.